The 10 T cell receptor beta chains listed next were all sequenced from one sample in a study of control samples from healthy donors and cancer patients. TCRdb's table, derived via immunoSEQ multiplex PCR, lists solely in-frame clones and lacks some. The data hold under 150,000 clones, with around 90% observed a single time. Specimen: blood. Receptors were obtained from a woman between 70 and 85 years old in good health.

V usage is TRBV7-9 and J usage is TRBJ2-6; no clear D. Germline V gene lookup returns CDR1 SEHNR and CDR2 FQNEAQ (reference sequence). Trimming cost V 7 bases and J 4 bases, with 8 bases left between them. CDR3 length: 13 residues. CDR3 bases: TGTGCCAGCACCGCAGCCGGGGCCAACGTCCTGACTTTC. Translating gives CASTAAGANVLTF. Looking up the rest from reference TRBV7-9 and TRBJ2-6 gives the full variable domain: DTGVSQNPRHKITKRGQNVTFRCDPISEHNRLYWYRQTLGQGPEFLTYFQNEAQLEKSRLLSDRFSAERPKGSFSTLEIQRTEQGDSAMYLCASTAAGANVLTFGAGSRLTVL.

The CDR3 nucleotides are TGTGCCAGCAGTCCCCCGCTACGGGACGGGAGCAATCAGCCCCAGCATTTT. Its translation: CASSPPLRDGSNQPQHF. J is TRBJ1-5 and V is TRBV7-9, with TRBD1 as a possible D gene (5 bases). The V end lost 6 bases, the J end lost 1 base, and 19 bases lay between the germline ends. Germline CDR1 is SEHNR and CDR2 is FQNEAQ (reference sequence). This CDR3 is built from 17 residues. Drawing the rest from reference TRBV7-9 and TRBJ1-5, the complete variable domain is DTGVSQNPRHKITKRGQNVTFRCDPISEHNRLYWYRQTLGQGPEFLTYFQNEAQLEKSRLLSDRFSAERPKGSFSTLEIQRTEQGDSAMYLCASSPPLRDGSNQPQHFGDGTRLSIL.

J is TRBJ2-1 and V is TRBV25-1; 10 bases align to TRBD2. CDR3 length equals 13 residues. V dropped 7 bases and J dropped 9; count of bases not matched to a gene: 6. CDR1 is MGHDK, CDR2 SYGVNS, per germline. CDR3 sequence (DNA): TGTGCCAGCATTTTAGCGGGGGGCACTGAGCAGTTCTTC. It yields the protein CASILAGGTEQFF.

The CDR3 DNA sequence: TGTGCCAGCAGCCGGGGGGTTTACGATAGCAATCAGCCCCAGCATTTT. Translation: CASSRGVYDSNQPQHF. The chain has TRBV5-8 and TRBJ1-5, with a tentative D call TRBD1 (5 bases). In germline, CDR1 is SGHTS, CDR2 YDEGEE. V was clipped by 4 bases and J by 0 bases, with 14 bases between them. The CDR3 covers 16 residues.

The CDR3 nucleotides read TGTGCCAGTAGTATGGGACAGACCACAGATACGCAGTATTTT. It yields the protein CASSMGQTTDTQYF. The J gene is TRBJ2-3, the V gene TRBV19, with 7 bases identical to TRBD1. The CDR3 has 14 amino acids. The germline V gene encodes CDR1 LNHDA and CDR2 SQIVND (reference sequence). V lost 3 bases and J lost 2; bases outside the gene matches: 2.

V and J are TRBV5-1 and TRBJ1-1, with a weak D call TRBD1 (6 bases). Trimming took off 4 bases at V and 1 base at J, with 14 bases between the two ends. The CDR3 is 15 amino acids. Per the germline V gene, CDR1 is SGHRS and CDR2 is YFSETQ. CDR3 in DNA: TGCGCCAGCAGCCCGGGTCTGGGGGCGAACACTGAAGCTTTCTTT. Residues: CASSPGLGANTEAFF.

The chain carries TRBV28 and TRBJ1-3; a weak D match, TRBD1 (6 bases). V lost 4 bases and J lost 0, with 7 bases in between. This CDR3 region has 14 residues. CDR1 is MDHEN and CDR2 is SYDVKM in the germline V gene. For the CDR3, the DNA is TGTGCCAGCAGTTCACAGGGCTCTGGAAACACCATATATTTT. It yields the protein CASSSQGSGNTIYF. The entire variable domain, with the rest obtained from reference TRBV28 and TRBJ1-3, is as follows: DVKVTQSSRYLVKRTGEKVFLECVQDMDHENMFWYRQDPGLGLRLIYFSYDVKMKEKGDIPEGYSVSREKKERFSLILESASTNQTSMYLCASSSQGSGNTIYFGEGSWLTVV.

The V gene is TRBV7-3, the J gene TRBJ1-2, with 8 bases aligning to TRBD1. Germline V gene data show CDR1 as SGHTA and CDR2 as FQGTGA. With V trimmed by 4 bases and J by 7 bases, 8 bases remained unmatched. The CDR3 sequence is 14 residues long. The CDR3 sequence is CASSYDSGGFGYTF. CDR3 nucleotides: TGTGCCAGCAGCTACGACTCAGGGGGCTTTGGCTACACCTTC.

The chain combines TRBV5-4 with TRBJ2-1, with D uncertain. Germline CDR1 and CDR2: SGHNT and YYREEE (reference sequence). V shed 2 bases and J shed 7 bases, with 10 bases lying between them. CDR3 length: 13 residues. The CDR3, as DNA: TGTGCCAGCAGCTTAACCCTTATAAATGAGCAGTTCTTC. This sequence encodes CASSLTLINEQFF.

This chain joins TRBV20-1 and TRBJ1-5, with D tentatively TRBD1 (6 bases). Germline CDR1 and CDR2: DFQATT and SNEGSKA (reference sequence). The CDR3 covers 14 residues. Trimming cost V 3 bases and J 5 bases, with 14 bases left between them. This chain's CDR3 is CSASAQGPDQPQHF. The CDR3 bases are TGCAGTGCTAGTGCACAGGGCCCCGATCAGCCCCAGCATTTT.